This T cell receptor beta chain was captured by sequencing in a study of T cell responses to AZD1222 COVID-19 vaccine. CDR1 is SGHRS and CDR2 is YFSETQ in the germline V gene. Trimming shortened V by 4 bases and J by 4 bases, and 9 bases separated the two germline ends. The CDR3 loop spans 13 amino acids. Measured with immunoSEQ multiplex PCR; TCRdb has only the in-frame clones, and not every one. The data contain over 70,000 clones, 88% of them singletons. This receptor was identified in an adult in good health. The input for sequencing was peripheral blood, taken on day 0 of AZD1222 vaccination. V is TRBV5-1 and J is TRBJ1-5; perhaps TRBD1 as D (6 bases). Here the CDR3 reads CASSPDRNQPQHF. The CDR3 DNA reads TGCGCCAGCAGCCCGGACAGAAATCAGCCCCAGCATTTT.